The rows below give T cell receptor beta chains drawn from one sample of a study of memory CD4+ T cells and cytomegalovirus serostatus. The data were produced by immunoSEQ multiplex PCR, yet TCRdb's version contains in-frame clones alone and is incomplete. This table has around 32,000 clones, under 80% appearing once. The sequenced sample was memory CD4+ T cells from blood. These receptor sequences come from an adult in good health and CMV-seronegative. Some clones in this sample may be carry-over from other donors' samples. Both conserved end residues are part of each CDR3. The order of the fields is D gene, clone size, V gene, J gene, CDR3 DNA, CDR3 protein. D genes are given only for firm matches. Where a row states a size, it is once, few, many or the class of an expanded clone; other rows omit it.

D: -
size: -
V: TRBV6-5
J: TRBJ2-7
DNA: TGTGCCAGCAGTTACTCCCAGGGAGAGAAGTACTTC
CDR3: CASSYSQGEKYF

D: -
size: few
V: TRBV28
J: TRBJ1-2
DNA: TGTGCCAGCCAAACAGGGAACTATGGCTACACCTTC
CDR3: CASQTGNYGYTF

D: TRBD1
size: -
V: TRBV10-3
J: TRBJ1-2
DNA: TGTGCCATCACGTCGGACAGGGGCGGTGTCTATGGCTACACCTTC
CDR3: CAITSDRGGVYGYTF

D: -
size: -
V: TRBV2
J: TRBJ1-2
DNA: TGTGCCAGCAGTTCTGCCGGGACGGAATATGGCTACACCTTC
CDR3: CASSSAGTEYGYTF

D: TRBD1
size: -
V: TRBV29-1
J: TRBJ1-5
DNA: TGCAGCGTCGGCACCGGGACAGGGGTTAATCAGCCCCAGCATTTT
CDR3: CSVGTGTGVNQPQHF

D: -
size: -
V: TRBV21-1
J: TRBJ1-2
DNA: TGTGCCAGCAGAATGGACAGGGGTCAGGGCTACACCTTC
CDR3: CASRMDRGQGYTF

D: TRBD1
size: -
V: TRBV30
J: TRBJ1-2
DNA: TGTGCCTGGAGCGTGGGGACAGGGGGATACTATGGCTACACCTTC
CDR3: CAWSVGTGGYYGYTF

D: -
size: -
V: TRBV25-1
J: TRBJ2-1
DNA: TGTGCCAGCAGTGCGAGAGATGAGCAGTTCTTC
CDR3: CASSARDEQFF

D: -
size: -
V: TRBV30
J: TRBJ2-6
DNA: TGTGCCTGGAGCCAGGGTGGAAGGTGGGCCAACGTCCTGACTTTC
CDR3: CAWSQGGRWANVLTF

D: -
size: -
V: TRBV27
J: TRBJ1-5
DNA: TGTGCCAGCAGTTCCGGGTATCAGCCCCAGCATTTT
CDR3: CASSSGYQPQHF

D: TRBD1
size: once
V: TRBV7-2
J: TRBJ1-1
DNA: TGTGCCAGCAGGGACGGACAGGGGAGTACAGCTTTCTTT
CDR3: CASRDGQGSTAFF

D: TRBD1
size: -
V: TRBV14
J: TRBJ1-3
DNA: TGTGCCAGCAGCCACCAAGGGACAGCGCCAGGAAACACCATATATTTT
CDR3: CASSHQGTAPGNTIYF

D: -
size: -
V: TRBV7-2
J: TRBJ1-5
DNA: TGTGCCAGCAGCCCGGACAGAAATCAGCCCCAGCATTTT
CDR3: CASSPDRNQPQHF

D: TRBD1
size: once
V: TRBV5-1
J: TRBJ1-3
DNA: TGCGCCAGCAGCCCCTTTCAGGGGGGCTCTGGAAACACCATATATTTT
CDR3: CASSPFQGGSGNTIYF

D: -
size: once
V: TRBV5-1
J: TRBJ1-4
DNA: TGCGCCAGCAGCCTGGCCGGTGCAACTAATGAAAAACTGTTTTTT
CDR3: CASSLAGATNEKLFF

D: -
size: -
V: TRBV6-1
J: TRBJ2-3
DNA: TGTGCCAGCAGGCCCACTAGTAAGGCCGCAGATACGCAGTATTTT
CDR3: CASRPTSKAADTQYF

D: -
size: -
V: TRBV6-4
J: TRBJ2-3
DNA: TGTGCCAGCAGCGCCGACCACGGGTCTACGCAGTATTTT
CDR3: CASSADHGSTQYF

D: -
size: -
V: TRBV7-2
J: TRBJ1-1
DNA: TGTGCCAGCAGCCCCGGGGGCGAACGCAACACTGAAGCTTTCTTT
CDR3: CASSPGGERNTEAFF

D: -
size: -
V: TRBV6-1
J: TRBJ1-1
DNA: TGTGCCAGCAGTGAGAGTGGGGGGTGGGGTGCGGGAGTAGCTTTCTTT
CDR3: CASSESGGWGAGVAFF

D: -
size: -
V: TRBV7-2
J: TRBJ1-1
DNA: TGTGCCAGCAGCTTAGGGGCGACTACTGAAGCTTTCTTT
CDR3: CASSLGATTEAFF

D: TRBD2
size: -
V: TRBV4-3
J: TRBJ2-5
DNA: TGCGCCAGCAGCCAAGATCGGGGGGGGGCTTCTCGGGAGACCCAGTACTTC
CDR3: CASSQDRGGASRETQYF

D: TRBD2
size: -
V: TRBV5-1
J: TRBJ2-2
DNA: TGCGCCAGCAGCTTGGATCCCGCAAATAGCGGGGGGTTAACCGGGGAGCTGTTTTTT
CDR3: CASSLDPANSGGLTGELFF

D: -
size: -
V: TRBV2
J: TRBJ2-3
DNA: TGTGCCAGCAGTGAAGTTGGCAGCACAGATACGCAGTATTTT
CDR3: CASSEVGSTDTQYF

D: -
size: -
V: TRBV7-2
J: TRBJ2-5
DNA: TGTGCCAGCAGCTTGGCGGGGCGTTTACAAGAGACCCAGTACTTC
CDR3: CASSLAGRLQETQYF

D: -
size: -
V: TRBV7-2
J: TRBJ1-1
DNA: TGTGCCAGCAGCCGAAGGTACATGGGGGATGAAGCTTTCTTT
CDR3: CASSRRYMGDEAFF

D: -
size: -
V: TRBV25-1
J: TRBJ1-4
DNA: TGTGCCAGCAGTGAATCAGGGTTAGGGGAAAAACTGTTTTTT
CDR3: CASSESGLGEKLFF

D: TRBD2
size: few
V: TRBV7-9
J: TRBJ2-5
DNA: TGTGCCAGCAGCTTAGGGCTGACTAGCGGGGGCGGAGAGACCCAGTACTTC
CDR3: CASSLGLTSGGGETQYF

D: -
size: -
V: TRBV30
J: TRBJ1-5
DNA: TGTGCCTGGAGTGTCGATCAGGCTCAGCCCCAGCATTTT
CDR3: CAWSVDQAQPQHF

D: -
size: -
V: TRBV5-6
J: TRBJ1-5
DNA: TGTGCCAGCAGCCCTTGGCAGGGGTCGGGGTATCAGCCCCAGCATTTT
CDR3: CASSPWQGSGYQPQHF

D: -
size: -
V: TRBV5-1
J: TRBJ1-1
DNA: TGCGCCAGCAGCCTACAGGGACTCAACATGAACACTGAAGCTTTCTTT
CDR3: CASSLQGLNMNTEAFF

D: -
size: -
V: TRBV5-4
J: TRBJ2-2
DNA: TGTGCCAGCAGCTTGGTGGAGGGAACCGGGGAGCTGTTTTTT
CDR3: CASSLVEGTGELFF

D: -
size: -
V: TRBV19
J: TRBJ2-3
DNA: TGTGCCAGTAGTGGGCGGTATAGCACAGATACGCAGTATTTT
CDR3: CASSGRYSTDTQYF

D: -
size: -
V: TRBV4-1
J: TRBJ2-1
DNA: TGCGCCAGCAGCCAAGGGTGGGGAGTGGACAATGAGCAGTTCTTC
CDR3: CASSQGWGVDNEQFF

D: -
size: -
V: TRBV10-3
J: TRBJ1-2
DNA: TGTGCCATCAGTGAGTCCAGAGAGACTAACTATGGCTACACCTTC
CDR3: CAISESRETNYGYTF

D: -
size: -
V: TRBV6-5
J: TRBJ2-2
DNA: TGTGCCAGCAGTTACTCGTTGACAGCCAACACCGGGGAGCTGTTTTTT
CDR3: CASSYSLTANTGELFF

D: -
size: -
V: TRBV10-3
J: TRBJ1-5
DNA: TGTGCCATCAGTGACCCCCAGAGGGGGAATCAGCCCCAGCATTTT
CDR3: CAISDPQRGNQPQHF

D: -
size: -
V: TRBV5-1
J: TRBJ2-3
DNA: TGCGCCAGCAGCTGGGGGGGGGCCGGCACAGATACGCAGTATTTT
CDR3: CASSWGGAGTDTQYF

D: TRBD2
size: -
V: TRBV2
J: TRBJ2-4
DNA: TGTGCCAGCATGAGGGAGGGAAAAAACATTCAGTACTTC
CDR3: CASMREGKNIQYF

D: -
size: -
V: TRBV7-9
J: TRBJ2-7
DNA: TGTGCCAGCAGCCAGGCCCCAGGGACCTACGAGCAGTACTTC
CDR3: CASSQAPGTYEQYF

D: -
size: -
V: TRBV5-1
J: TRBJ1-4
DNA: TGCGCCAGCAGCTTGGGTCAGGACGAAGGGAAACTGTTTTTT
CDR3: CASSLGQDEGKLFF

D: -
size: -
V: TRBV21-1
J: TRBJ1-6
DNA: TGTGCCAGCAGGTGGGGGGGAGCCTCACCCCTCCACTTT
CDR3: CASRWGGASPLHF

D: -
size: once
V: TRBV10-3
J: TRBJ2-2
DNA: TGTGCCATCAGTGCGCCTAGGGGGGACACCGGGGAGCTGTTTTTT
CDR3: CAISAPRGDTGELFF

D: TRBD1
size: few
V: TRBV6-1
J: TRBJ1-5
DNA: TGTGCCAGCGGACGACAGGGAGATCAGCCCCAGCATTTT
CDR3: CASGRQGDQPQHF

D: TRBD2
size: -
V: TRBV7-8
J: TRBJ2-3
DNA: TGTGCCAGCACCCCCGTAGCGGGGTGGAGCACAGATACGCAGTATTTT
CDR3: CASTPVAGWSTDTQYF

D: -
size: -
V: TRBV9
J: TRBJ1-3
DNA: TGTGCCAGCAGCAACCGGGGAGGAAACACCATATATTTT
CDR3: CASSNRGGNTIYF

D: -
size: -
V: TRBV7-2
J: TRBJ2-2
DNA: TGTGCCAGCAGCTTTCAGGGGGGGCCAACCGGGGAGCTGTTTTTT
CDR3: CASSFQGGPTGELFF

D: TRBD1
size: few
V: TRBV9
J: TRBJ1-1
DNA: TGTGCCAGCAGCGTACATCCGGACAGGGGCACTGAAGCTTTCTTT
CDR3: CASSVHPDRGTEAFF

D: -
size: -
V: TRBV6-5
J: TRBJ1-1
DNA: TGTGCCAGCAGTTTTCAGGGGCCGGAGGGAGCTTTCTTT
CDR3: CASSFQGPEGAFF

D: TRBD2
size: once
V: TRBV12-5
J: TRBJ2-5
DNA: TGTGCTAGTGGCCAGAGCGGGGTTGAAGAGACCCAGTACTTC
CDR3: CASGQSGVEETQYF

D: -
size: -
V: TRBV9
J: TRBJ2-2
DNA: TGTGCCAGCAGCGTAGGTGCTAGCGTAAACACCGGGGAGCTGTTTTTT
CDR3: CASSVGASVNTGELFF

D: TRBD1
size: -
V: TRBV4-2
J: TRBJ1-1
DNA: TGTGCCAGCAGACAAACGGCAGGGGGCGCGGACACTGAAGCTTTCTTT
CDR3: CASRQTAGGADTEAFF

D: -
size: -
V: TRBV4-3
J: TRBJ1-1
DNA: TGCGCCAGCAGCCAAGACAGGGCTGACACTGAAGCTTTCTTT
CDR3: CASSQDRADTEAFF

D: -
size: -
V: TRBV5-1
J: TRBJ2-1
DNA: TGCGCCAGCAGCCCAAGCCTACAGGGAACTGAGCAGTTCTTC
CDR3: CASSPSLQGTEQFF

D: TRBD1
size: once
V: TRBV10-3
J: TRBJ1-2
DNA: TGTGCCATCGGAAGGGACAGGGACGAAGGATATGGCTACACCTTC
CDR3: CAIGRDRDEGYGYTF

D: -
size: -
V: TRBV5-1
J: TRBJ2-7
DNA: TGCGCCAGCAGCTTGGATGTGGGACCCAGTCAGTACTTC
CDR3: CASSLDVGPSQYF